A selection of T cell receptor beta chains follows, all from one sample in a study of shared clonotypes between healthy human individuals. Sequencing was performed with immunoSEQ multiplex PCR; in TCRdb, only in-frame clones are kept and a portion is missing. The sample shows about 1.9 million clones, 80% to 95% of them seen only once. Sequencing was carried out using naive CD8+ T cells from PBMCs. The receptors derive from a man between 18 and 29 years old in good health. Some clones in this sample may be carry-over from other donors' samples. The CDR3 runs from the conserved cysteine through the conserved F or W.

v_call	j_call	cdr3_aa
TRBV28	TRBJ2-2	CASSLWTVPTGELFF
TRBV27	TRBJ2-1	CASRRLAGGDNEQFF
TRBV7-9	TRBJ1-2	CASSHPPRGTENYGYTF
TRBV4-3	TRBJ2-7	CASSQDRGGNLYEQYF
TRBV5-5	TRBJ2-7	CASSLIRWGEQYF
TRBV19	TRBJ1-2	CASSNRDIYGYTF
TRBV5-1	TRBJ2-7	CASSLRGAGRAYEQYF
TRBV11-1	TRBJ2-7	CASSLGSVYEQYF
TRBV9	TRBJ2-7	CASSAPSSYEQYF
TRBV6-5	TRBJ2-1	CASSYSPGGGNEQFF
TRBV27	TRBJ2-3	CASSLSSGTFTDTQYF
TRBV7-8	TRBJ2-7	CASSQGTGLSYEQYF
TRBV6-5	TRBJ2-1	CASSFQRGEQFF
TRBV5-6	TRBJ1-1	CASSLGWDRRKSTEAFF
TRBV7-2	TRBJ1-5	CASSLASGPNQPQHF
TRBV7-2	TRBJ2-7	CASSLPQRGSYEQYF
TRBV4-3	TRBJ2-7	CASSPGTSRGLRYEQYF
TRBV28	TRBJ1-2	CASSPRSDRHNYGYTF
TRBV29-1	TRBJ2-7	CSAQWGPNNEQYF
TRBV2	TRBJ2-5	CASTVSTSGRAKTQYF
TRBV27	TRBJ1-4	CASSSQFFETNEKLFF
TRBV10-3	TRBJ2-7	CAISEFPLPTPYEQYF
TRBV6-1	TRBJ1-2	CASWWPSNYGYTF
TRBV27	TRBJ1-2	CASSLAGGFNGYTF
TRBV7-6	TRBJ1-1	CASSSRVNTEAFF
TRBV11-2	TRBJ2-1	CASSLQREHNEQFF
TRBV14	TRBJ2-6	CASSQIRVQYFGANVLTF
TRBV4-1	TRBJ2-4	CASSQGRVKNIQYF
TRBV19	TRBJ2-7	CASSVPGTGSPEQYF
TRBV19	TRBJ2-1	CASSILADAFNEQFF
TRBV28	TRBJ2-1	CASSLYGTGYFNEQFF
TRBV7-9	TRBJ2-1	CASSPGQAFYNEQFF
TRBV11-1	TRBJ2-7	CASSYASGTGNDEQYF
TRBV9	TRBJ2-5	CASSVDGTQYF